This TCR beta chain was sequenced during a study of cytomegalovirus exposure and HLA in healthy donors. As concerns this clone: Antigen specificity is unknown.

CDR1 is MNHNS, CDR2 SASEGT, per germline. The CDR3 covers 14 residues. V shed 6 bases, J shed 0 bases, and the junction held 2 bases outside the gene matches. Sequenced by immunoSEQ multiplex PCR; TCRdb stores in-frame clones only, minus some. The repertoire consists of under 200,000 clones, with 91% occurring once and the leading ten covering roughly 3%. Study-wide results and caveats: Rare TCR sequences predominated, though certain public TCRs were found in many donors. According to the study, 150 to 200 TCR beta chains were cytomegalovirus-associated.

Sequencing was done on a sample of PBMCs. This clonotype was sampled from a woman younger than 30 in good health and CMV-seropositive. The chain is built from TRBV6-1 and TRBJ2-7, with 10 bases aligning to TRBD1. The CDR3 region is CASRDRGDSYEQYF. CDR3 DNA sequence: TGTGCCAGCAGGGACAGGGGGGACTCCTACGAGCAGTACTTC.